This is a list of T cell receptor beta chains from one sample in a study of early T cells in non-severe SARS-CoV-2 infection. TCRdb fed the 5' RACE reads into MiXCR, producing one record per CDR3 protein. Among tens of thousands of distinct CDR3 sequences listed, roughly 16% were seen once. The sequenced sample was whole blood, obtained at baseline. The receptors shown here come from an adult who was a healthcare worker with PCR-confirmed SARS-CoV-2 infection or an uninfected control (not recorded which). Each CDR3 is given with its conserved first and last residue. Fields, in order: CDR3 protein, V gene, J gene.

CDR3aa: CASSGDRASTGELFF
v_gene: TRBV12-3/TRBV12-4
j_gene: TRBJ2-2

CDR3aa: CSVVLQGTYYEQYF
v_gene: TRBV29-1
j_gene: TRBJ2-7

CDR3aa: CASSLVAPDVDEQYF
v_gene: TRBV5-1
j_gene: TRBJ2-7

CDR3aa: CASSQGYTSENTIYF
v_gene: TRBV4-1
j_gene: TRBJ1-3

CDR3aa: CSATTGAYNEQFF
v_gene: TRBV20-1
j_gene: TRBJ2-1

CDR3aa: CSASRDTDTQYF
v_gene: TRBV20-1
j_gene: TRBJ2-3

CDR3aa: CASSVDPAPGVLAGAYEQYF
v_gene: TRBV9
j_gene: TRBJ2-7

CDR3aa: CASSQNGGTTSDTQYF
v_gene: TRBV3-1
j_gene: TRBJ2-3

CDR3aa: CASGHFPEQYF
v_gene: TRBV12-5
j_gene: TRBJ2-7

CDR3aa: CACHRGPNTGELFF
v_gene: TRBV30
j_gene: TRBJ2-2